This passage covers 30 T cell receptor beta chains from one sample sequenced in a study of shared clonotypes between healthy human individuals. TCRdb's copy holds only in-frame clones and misses some; the assay was immunoSEQ multiplex PCR. The sample includes about 2 million clones, about 95% of them seen just once. CD45RO-negative, CCR7-positively selected cells formed the naive CD8 fraction, excluding terminally differentiated effector memory CD45RA+ cells. Material for sequencing was naive CD8+ T cells sorted from blood. The source of these receptors is a man aged 18 to 29 in good health.

Here the CDR3 DNA reads TGTGCCATCAACAGGGACAAGGGATACGAGCAGTACTTC. Its translation: CAINRDKGYEQYF. This chain joins TRBV10-3 and TRBJ2-7; possible D gene TRBD1, 6 bases. Germline V gene data show CDR1 as ENHRY and CDR2 as SYGVKD. With 7 bases removed from V and 4 bases from J, the gap between germline ends came to 14 bases. This CDR3 has 13 amino acids.

The chain has TRBV15 and TRBJ2-3; D gene uncertain. Trimming removed 0 bases at V and 4 bases at J, with 11 bases between. Germline CDR1 and CDR2: LNHNV and YYDKDF (reference sequence). CDR3 length: 15 amino acids. The CDR3 is CATSRDVGFPDTQYF. The DNA of the CDR3 is TGTGCCACCAGCAGAGATGTAGGGTTCCCAGATACGCAGTATTTT.

The chain has TRBV9 and TRBJ2-7, with 9 nucleotides matching TRBD1. Trimming at V came to 7 bases and at J to 5 bases, leaving 13 bases not matched to a gene. Germline V CDR1 and CDR2: SGDLS, YYNGEE. This CDR3 comprises 15 residues. The CDR3 bases are TGTGCCAGCGGCGACCCGACAGGGGGACGCGACGAGCAGTACTTC. It codes for CASGDPTGGRDEQYF. Variable domain in full (rest from reference TRBV9 and TRBJ2-7): DSGVTQTPKHLITATGQRVTLRCSPRSGDLSVYWYQQSLDQGLQFLIQYYNGEERAKGNILERFSAQQFPDLHSELNLSSLELGDSALYFCASGDPTGGRDEQYFGPGTRLTVT.

The rearrangement joins TRBV12-5 to TRBJ2-1; TRBD1 aligns across 7 bases. CDR1 and CDR2 from the germline V gene are LGHNT and FRNRAP. CDR3 size: 17 residues. The junction had 7 bases not matched to a gene; V was cut back by 2 bases and J by 0 bases. CDR3 sequence reads: CASGLMPAGGSYNEQFF. CDR3 sequence (DNA): TGTGCTAGTGGTTTGATGCCTGCAGGGGGCTCCTACAATGAGCAGTTCTTC.

V gene TRBV28 combines with J gene TRBJ1-5; no reliable D call. CDR1 MDHEN and CDR2 SYDVKM come from the germline V gene. This CDR3 comprises 14 residues. Trimming removed 3 bases at V and 7 bases at J, with 13 bases between. The CDR3 bases are TGTGCCAGCAGTTTTCTTGGGTTTGGGCAGCCCCAGCATTTT. This translates into CASSFLGFGQPQHF.

With regard to this clone: Distinct nucleotide sequences in the sample also encode this CDR3. V usage is TRBV27 and J usage is TRBJ2-7, with 10 bases matching TRBD2. The trim removed 7 bases at V and 0 bases at J, leaving 9 bases unmatched. CDR1 and CDR2 from the germline V gene are MNHEY and SMNVEV (reference sequence). The CDR3 spans 16 residues. CDR3 DNA sequence: TGTGCCAGCATGGCTAGCGGGGGCGAGAGCTCCTACGAGCAGTACTTC. Translation gives CASMASGGESSYEQYF.

The J gene is TRBJ2-1, the V gene TRBV7-9; D might be TRBD2 (5 bases). V lost 5 bases, J lost 8 bases, and 10 bases lay in between. CDR1 is SEHNR, CDR2 FQNEAQ, per germline (reference sequence). CDR3 length equals 12 residues. The CDR3 nucleotides are TGTGCCAGCAGCGAGGGTGGGGATGAGCAGTTCTTC. This gives the protein CASSEGGDEQFF.

V gene TRBV28 combines with J gene TRBJ2-3; 14 nucleotides line up with TRBD2. CDR3 length: 18 amino acids. The junction had 9 bases not matched to a gene; V was cut back by 6 bases and J by 1 base. Looked up from germline, CDR1 is MDHEN and CDR2 is SYDVKM. CDR3 amino acids: CASSTGTSGGYGTDTQYF. As DNA, the CDR3 is TGTGCCAGCAGCACCGGGACTAGCGGGGGTTATGGCACAGATACGCAGTATTTT.

This clone has a single count. The chain carries TRBV27 and TRBJ2-7; TRBD1 aligns across 7 bases. CDR3 size: 14 residues. The V segment lost 6 bases and the J segment 6 bases; nucleotides outside the gene matches: 11. Germline V gives CDR1 MNHEY, CDR2 SMNVEV (reference sequence). The CDR3 region has the DNA TGTGCCAGCAGCGAACAGGGGCTTAACCCCGAGCAGTACTTC. Translation gives CASSEQGLNPEQYF.

V gene TRBV5-1 combines with J gene TRBJ2-2; possible D gene TRBD1, 5 bases. Germline CDR1 SGHRS, CDR2 YFSETQ. Trimming removed 0 bases from V and 2 bases from J, with 11 bases in between. The CDR3 extends over 16 amino acids. For the CDR3, the DNA is TGCGCCAGCAGCTTGGGACTGGGGCCAAACACCGGGGAGCTGTTTTTT. It translates to CASSLGLGPNTGELFF.

The chain carries TRBV2 and TRBJ1-2; perhaps TRBD1 as D (5 bases). V was trimmed by 6 bases and J by 5 bases, leaving 13 bases between them. Germline-derived CDR1 and CDR2 are SNHLY and FYNNEI. The CDR3 length is 13 residues. The CDR3 region has the DNA TGTGCCAGCAGCCATGGGGACGATTATGGCTACACCTTC. Amino acids: CASSHGDDYGYTF.

This sequence joins TRBV5-6 and TRBJ2-7, with D maybe TRBD1 (7 bases). The length of the CDR3 is 16 residues. Germline values: CDR1 SGHDT, CDR2 YYEEEE. V was cut by 4 bases and J by 3 bases, with 20 bases left in between. DNA of the CDR3: TGTGCCAGCAGCGACCGTGGAGGGGGCGATTTCTACGAGCAGTACTTC. Translation: CASSDRGGGDFYEQYF. Looking up the rest from reference TRBV5-6 and TRBJ2-7 gives the full variable domain: DAGVTQSPTHLIKTRGQQVTLRCSPKSGHDTVSWYQQALGQGPQFIFQYYEEEERQRGNFPDRFSGHQFPNYSSELNVNALLLGDSALYLCASSDRGGGDFYEQYFGPGTRLTVT.

This chain connects TRBV11-1 to TRBJ2-7; D not certain. V was trimmed by 5 bases and J by 3 bases, leaving 17 bases between them. This CDR3 spans 15 amino acids. The germline V gene has CDR1 SGHAT and CDR2 FQDESV (reference sequence). In DNA, the CDR3 is TGTGCCAGCAGCCCCCGCATGGGCCTTTACTACGAGCAGTACTTC. Protein product: CASSPRMGLYYEQYF.

The CDR3 loop reads CASSPRDIWYQETQYF. For the CDR3, the DNA is TGTGCCAGCAGCCCCCGGGACATTTGGTACCAAGAGACCCAGTACTTC. V usage is TRBV11-2 and J usage is TRBJ2-5; perhaps TRBD1 as D (6 bases). The CDR3 loop spans 16 amino acids. CDR1 and CDR2 (germline): SGHAT, FQNNGV. V was shortened by 5 bases and J by 0 bases, with 16 bases between the two germline ends.

This chain uses TRBV28 with TRBJ2-5; 7 nucleotides match TRBD1. Germline CDR1 reads MDHEN; CDR2 reads SYDVKM. The CDR3 is 14 amino acids. J was trimmed by 5 bases and V by 5 bases; bases with no gene match: 8. For the CDR3, the DNA is TGTGCCAGCAGTCCCTACGACAGGGTTGAGACCCAGTACTTC. The encoded protein is CASSPYDRVETQYF. Variable domain in full (rest from reference TRBV28 and TRBJ2-5): DVKVTQSSRYLVKRTGEKVFLECVQDMDHENMFWYRQDPGLGLRLIYFSYDVKMKEKGDIPEGYSVSREKKERFSLILESASTNQTSMYLCASSPYDRVETQYFGPGTRLLVL.

The chain uses TRBV13 and TRBJ1-1; TRBD1 matches 7 bases. CDR1 and CDR2 (germline): PRHDT, FYEKMQ (reference sequence). CDR3 length equals 17 residues. Trimming removed 3 bases from V and 0 bases from J; junction bases left unmatched: 10. The CDR3 sequence: CASSFTSGGSMNTEAFF. In nucleotides, the CDR3 is TGTGCCAGCAGCTTCACCTCAGGGGGGTCGATGAACACTGAAGCTTTCTTT.

V is TRBV19 and J is TRBJ2-7; no firm D call. From germline, CDR1 is LNHDA and CDR2 SQIVND (reference sequence). The V end was cut by 5 bases, the J end by 3 bases, with 8 bases between. The CDR3 runs to 12 residues. The CDR3 region has the DNA TGTGCCAGTAGTGCAGGAAACTACGAGCAGTACTTC. Its translation: CASSAGNYEQYF.

The V gene is TRBV28, the J gene TRBJ2-5, with D perhaps matching TRBD1 (5 bases). This CDR3 has 14 amino acids. V gave up 3 bases and J gave up 4 bases, with 12 bases separating them. The germline gives CDR1 MDHEN, CDR2 SYDVKM. CDR3 loop: CASSFLPQGETQYF. Written as DNA, the CDR3 is TGTGCCAGCAGTTTCTTGCCCCAGGGAGAGACCCAGTACTTC.

This clone occurred once. The chain combines TRBV9 with TRBJ2-3; weak D call: TRBD2 (5 bases). The ends were cut back, 4 bases at V and 5 bases at J, with 14 bases in the middle. CDR1 is SGDLS, CDR2 YYNGEE, per germline. The CDR3 contains 14 residues. The chain's CDR3 is CASSLGGVLDTQYF. CDR3 in DNA: TGTGCCAGCAGCCTCGGAGGAGTGTTAGATACGCAGTATTTT.

The chain couples TRBV6-5 to TRBJ2-5; D remains unclear. Germline loops: CDR1 MNHEY, CDR2 SVGAGI. Trimming pared 0 bases from V and 1 base from J, leaving 6 bases between. The CDR3 consists of 14 residues. CDR3 DNA: TGTGCCAGCAGTTACTCACTCATCCAAGAGACCCAGTACTTC. It specifies CASSYSLIQETQYF.

About this clone: The same CDR3 arises from other DNA sequences in this sample as well. The J gene is TRBJ2-7, the V gene TRBV13, with 9 bases fitting TRBD2. Germline trimming cut 0 bases from V and 1 base from J; bases unmatched to any gene: 1. Germline assignment: CDR1 PRHDT and CDR2 FYEKMQ (reference sequence). There are 15 residues in the CDR3. DNA of the CDR3: TGTGCCAGCAGCTTAGGGCTAGCGGGGTCCTACGAGCAGTACTTC. This translates into CASSLGLAGSYEQYF.

The chain carries TRBV6-1 and TRBJ1-5, with 9 bases aligning to TRBD1. Germline trimming cut 7 bases from V and 6 bases from J; bases unmatched to any gene: 4. The CDR3 is made up of 13 amino acids. Looked up from germline, CDR1 is MNHNS and CDR2 is SASEGT. The CDR3 reads CASTGTGPQPQHF. DNA for the CDR3: TGTGCCAGCACGGGGACAGGGCCTCAGCCCCAGCATTTT.

The chain recombines TRBV11-2 with TRBJ1-2; 7 positions match TRBD1. The CDR3 sequence is 14 residues long. The J segment lost 4 bases and the V segment lost 0 bases, leaving 2 bases of the junction unmatched. Per the germline V gene, CDR1 is SGHAT and CDR2 is FQNNGV. Written as DNA, the CDR3 is TGTGCCAGCAGCTTAGACGGGACAGTCTATGGCTACACCTTC. As protein: CASSLDGTVYGYTF.

Comment on this clone: The same CDR3 arises from other DNA sequences in this sample as well. V usage is TRBV30 and J usage is TRBJ1-5, with D hard to call. Germline CDR1 and CDR2: GTSNPN and SVGIG (reference sequence). The CDR3 loop spans 12 amino acids. V was trimmed by 0 bases and J by 6 bases, leaving 6 bases between them. CDR3 nucleotides: TGTGCCTGGAGTGTATTGGGTCAGCCCCAGCATTTT. This sequence encodes CAWSVLGQPQHF.

V gene TRBV29-1 combines with J gene TRBJ2-2; 11 nucleotides agree with TRBD1. V dropped 6 bases and J dropped 4; count of bases not matched to a gene: 7. The CDR3 is 15 amino acids. Germline lookup yields CDR1 SQVTM and CDR2 ANQGSEA. This CDR3 is CSVDPGTGGTGELFF. The CDR3 DNA is TGCAGCGTAGACCCCGGGACAGGGGGCACCGGGGAGCTGTTTTTT.

V is TRBV5-1 and J is TRBJ1-1; D is undetermined. The CDR3 is 13 residues long. V was pared by 4 bases and J by 3 bases, with 10 bases between. Germline loops: CDR1 SGHRS, CDR2 YFSETQ. In nucleotides, the CDR3 is TGCGCCAGCAGCCCCGACATGTACACTGAAGCTTTCTTT. This encodes CASSPDMYTEAFF. The full variable domain, rest sourced from reference TRBV5-1 and TRBJ1-1, is KAGVTQTPRYLIKTRGQQVTLSCSPISGHRSVSWYQQTPGQGLQFLFEYFSETQRNKGNFPGRFSGRQFSNSRSEMNVSTLELGDSALYLCASSPDMYTEAFFGQGTRLTVV.

The V gene is TRBV7-9, the J gene TRBJ2-5; TRBD1 aligns across 7 bases. The J segment lost 3 bases and the V segment lost 5 bases, leaving 9 bases of the junction unmatched. Germline CDR1 reads SEHNR; CDR2 reads FQNEAQ (reference sequence). The length of the CDR3 is 15 residues. The CDR3 is CASSLGPDREETQYF. CDR3 nucleotides: TGTGCCAGCAGCCTGGGTCCCGACAGGGAAGAGACCCAGTACTTC.

The chain joins TRBV6-1 to TRBJ1-5, with D possibly matching TRBD1 (6 bases). The germline gives CDR1 MNHNS, CDR2 SASEGT. Trimming took off 2 bases at V and 5 bases at J, with 7 bases between the two ends. There are 13 residues in the CDR3. CDR3 DNA sequence: TGTGCCAGCAGTGAATCAGGGGATCAGCCCCAGCATTTT. The encoded protein is CASSESGDQPQHF.

V gene TRBV4-1 combines with J gene TRBJ1-2, with 8 bases aligning to TRBD1. Germline CDR1 and CDR2: MGHRA and YSYEKL. This CDR3 is 18 amino acids long. Trimming took 3 bases from V and 5 from J; bases not matched to a gene: 17. CDR3 nucleotide sequence: TGCGCCAGCAGCCACGCGCAGGGTCAGGGGGCTATCTGGTATGGCTACACCTTC. Translation gives CASSHAQGQGAIWYGYTF.

V is TRBV7-9 and J is TRBJ2-3; no definite D call. This CDR3 spans 13 amino acids. Trimming took off 4 bases at V and 5 bases at J, with 10 bases between the two ends. Per germline, CDR1 SEHNR and CDR2 FQNEAQ (reference sequence). CDR3 sequence: CASSSPSLDTQYF. DNA of the CDR3: TGTGCCAGCAGCTCCCCTTCCCTAGATACGCAGTATTTT.